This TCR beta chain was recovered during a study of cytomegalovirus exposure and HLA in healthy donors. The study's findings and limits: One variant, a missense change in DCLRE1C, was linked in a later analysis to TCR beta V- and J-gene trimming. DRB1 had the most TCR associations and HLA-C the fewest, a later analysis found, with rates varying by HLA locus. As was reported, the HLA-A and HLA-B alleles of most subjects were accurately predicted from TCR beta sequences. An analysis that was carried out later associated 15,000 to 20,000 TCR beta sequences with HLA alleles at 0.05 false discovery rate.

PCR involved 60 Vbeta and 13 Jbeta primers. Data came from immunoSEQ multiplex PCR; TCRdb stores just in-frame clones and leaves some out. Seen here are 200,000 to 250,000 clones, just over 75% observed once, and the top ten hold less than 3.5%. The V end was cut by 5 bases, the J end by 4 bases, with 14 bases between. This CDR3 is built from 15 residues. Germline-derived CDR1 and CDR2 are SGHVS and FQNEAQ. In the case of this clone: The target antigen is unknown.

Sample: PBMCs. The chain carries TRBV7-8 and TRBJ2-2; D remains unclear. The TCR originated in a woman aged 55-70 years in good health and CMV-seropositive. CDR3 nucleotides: TGTGCCAGCAGCCCCATACCGGTCTCCACCGGGGAGCTGTTTTTT. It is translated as CASSPIPVSTGELFF.